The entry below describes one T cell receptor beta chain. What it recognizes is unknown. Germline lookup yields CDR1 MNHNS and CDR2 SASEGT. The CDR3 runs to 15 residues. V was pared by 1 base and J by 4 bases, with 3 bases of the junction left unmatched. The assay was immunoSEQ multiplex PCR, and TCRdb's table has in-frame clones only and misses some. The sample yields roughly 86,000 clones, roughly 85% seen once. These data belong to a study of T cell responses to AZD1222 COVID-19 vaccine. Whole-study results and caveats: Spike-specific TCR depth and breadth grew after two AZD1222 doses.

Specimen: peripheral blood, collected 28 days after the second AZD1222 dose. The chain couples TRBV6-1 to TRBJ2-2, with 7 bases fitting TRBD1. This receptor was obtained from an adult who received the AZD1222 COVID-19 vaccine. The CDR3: CASSEVQGVTGELFF. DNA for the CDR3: TGTGCCAGCAGTGAAGTGCAGGGGGTCACCGGGGAGCTGTTTTTT.